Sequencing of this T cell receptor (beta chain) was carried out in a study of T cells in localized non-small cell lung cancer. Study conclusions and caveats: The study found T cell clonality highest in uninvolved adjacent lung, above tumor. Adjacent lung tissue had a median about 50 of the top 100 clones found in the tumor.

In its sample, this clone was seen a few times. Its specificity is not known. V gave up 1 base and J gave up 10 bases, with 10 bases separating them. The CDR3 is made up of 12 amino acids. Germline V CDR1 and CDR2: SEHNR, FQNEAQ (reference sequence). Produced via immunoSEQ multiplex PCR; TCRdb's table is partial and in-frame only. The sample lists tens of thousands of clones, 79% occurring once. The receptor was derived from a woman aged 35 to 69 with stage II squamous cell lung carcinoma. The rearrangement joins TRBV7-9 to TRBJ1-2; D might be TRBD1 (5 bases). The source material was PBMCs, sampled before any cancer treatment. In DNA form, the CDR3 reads TGTGCCAGCAGCTTAGTTCTGGGGGACTACACCTTC. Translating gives CASSLVLGDYTF. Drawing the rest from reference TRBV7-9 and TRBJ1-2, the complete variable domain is DTGVSQNPRHKITKRGQNVTFRCDPISEHNRLYWYRQTLGQGPEFLTYFQNEAQLEKSRLLSDRFSAERPKGSFSTLEIQRTEQGDSAMYLCASSLVLGDYTFGSGTRLTVV.